This record concerns one TCR beta chain sequence. Those enrolled, adults aged about 18 to 95 years, came from fewer than 25 US areas. Participants had their cohort set by participant-reported clinical history. CDR3 length equals 13 residues. Trimming left V 7 bases short and J 4 bases short, with 10 bases between. The entry originates in a study of blood T cell repertoires in COVID-19. In the study overall: Italy, Spain and the United States were the sources of the convalescent and acute COVID-19 samples.

Authors' analysis steps: Estimation of nucleated cell counts relied on the amplification of reference gene primers. The protocol was immunoSEQ multiplex PCR, while the TCRdb copy is restricted to in-frame clones and leaves out a portion. V and J calls and clone size are copied from that table; D and trimming were computed from the DNA. Of under 250,000 clones listed, roughly nine tenths were seen once; the top ten hold approximately 3.4%. The sequence was obtained from a woman aged 18-29 years in a cohort exposed to, infected with or recovered from COVID-19 (not recorded which). Source material: PBMCs or T cells enriched from blood (not recorded which). This chain joins TRBV12-3 or TRBV12-4 and TRBJ2-2, with D tentatively TRBD1 (5 bases). The CDR3 sequence: CASKWTFTGELFF. CDR3 bases: TGTGCCAGCAAGTGGACATTCACCGGGGAGCTGTTTTTT.